The rows below give T cell receptor beta chains drawn from one sample of a study of regulatory T cells in long-lasting Graves disease. TCRdb redid the calling of the multiplex PCR reads with MiXCR, one entry per CDR3 protein. The sample yields a few hundred thousand distinct CDR3 sequences, about 25% seen once. The material was peripheral blood mononuclear cells (PBMCs), obtained when the disease was refractory, from a patient treated with antithyroid drugs. The receptors come from a female donor with Graves disease. CDR3s include the opening cysteine and the closing phenylalanine or tryptophan. Fields, in order: clone size, D gene, V gene, J gene, CDR3 DNA, CDR3 protein. The D gene is left open where the match is weak. Clone size is not always given. Where it is, it says once, few, many or a class for expanded clones.

clone size: -; D gene: -; V gene: TRBV7-2; J gene: TRBJ1-5; CDR3 DNA: TGTGCCAGCAGCTTAATCGAGGATCAGCCCCAGCATTTT; CDR3 protein: CASSLIEDQPQHF
clone size: -; D gene: -; V gene: TRBV3-1; J gene: TRBJ1-1; CDR3 DNA: TGTGCCAGCAGCCAAGATGTCCTGAACACTGAAGCTTTCTTT; CDR3 protein: CASSQDVLNTEAFF
clone size: -; D gene: TRBD1; V gene: TRBV30; J gene: TRBJ1-3; CDR3 DNA: TGTGCCTTAGACAGGGCCTCTGGAAACACCATATATTTT; CDR3 protein: CALDRASGNTIYF
clone size: few; D gene: -; V gene: TRBV6-1; J gene: TRBJ2-7; CDR3 DNA: TGTGCCAGCAGGCCGGAGGGGCCCTACGAGCAGTACTTC; CDR3 protein: CASRPEGPYEQYF
clone size: few; D gene: -; V gene: TRBV5-6; J gene: TRBJ2-7; CDR3 DNA: TGTGCCAGCAGCCTGACAGCGGTACCCGAGCAGTACTTC; CDR3 protein: CASSLTAVPEQYF
clone size: -; D gene: -; V gene: TRBV5-1; J gene: TRBJ2-2; CDR3 DNA: TGCGCCAGCAGCTTGGCCCGGTTGGGGGTCCTCACCGGGGAGCTGTTTTTT; CDR3 protein: CASSLARLGVLTGELFF
clone size: -; D gene: -; V gene: TRBV10-3; J gene: TRBJ2-5; CDR3 DNA: TGTGCCATCAGTGAGAGTTCTAACCAAGAGACCCAGTACTTC; CDR3 protein: CAISESSNQETQYF
clone size: -; D gene: -; V gene: TRBV7-9; J gene: TRBJ1-2; CDR3 DNA: TGTGCCAGCAGCTACTCAATTTCTAACTATGGCTACACCTTC; CDR3 protein: CASSYSISNYGYTF
clone size: -; D gene: TRBD2; V gene: TRBV20-1; J gene: TRBJ2-7; CDR3 DNA: TGCAGTGGAGGCACTAGCGGGATATACGAGCAGTACTTC; CDR3 protein: CSGGTSGIYEQYF
clone size: many; D gene: TRBD2; V gene: TRBV28; J gene: TRBJ2-7; CDR3 DNA: TGTGCCAGCACCCCCTCGGGACTAGCGGGAGGGTACGAGCAGTACTTC; CDR3 protein: CASTPSGLAGGYEQYF
clone size: many; D gene: -; V gene: TRBV28; J gene: TRBJ1-6; CDR3 DNA: TGTGCCAGCAGTTTCCTGGGAACAAGGGGTAATTCACCCCTCCACTTT; CDR3 protein: CASSFLGTRGNSPLHF
clone size: many; D gene: TRBD1; V gene: TRBV6-1; J gene: TRBJ1-2; CDR3 DNA: TGTGCCAGCAGCCATAGGACAGGCTTCTGGACTAACTATGGCTACACCTTC; CDR3 protein: CASSHRTGFWTNYGYTF
clone size: many; D gene: TRBD2; V gene: TRBV2; J gene: TRBJ2-7; CDR3 DNA: TGTGCCAGCACCGGGACTAGCGGTTCCTACGAGCAGTACTTC; CDR3 protein: CASTGTSGSYEQYF
clone size: -; D gene: -; V gene: TRBV20-1; J gene: TRBJ2-7; CDR3 DNA: TGCAGTGCAGACACGGATTACGAGCAGTACTTC; CDR3 protein: CSADTDYEQYF
clone size: -; D gene: -; V gene: TRBV29-1; J gene: TRBJ1-1; CDR3 DNA: TGCAGCGTAAACAGATGGATGAACACTGAAGCTTTCTTT; CDR3 protein: CSVNRWMNTEAFF
clone size: -; D gene: TRBD1; V gene: TRBV9; J gene: TRBJ1-1; CDR3 DNA: TGTGCCAGCAGCCCCCAGACAGGGGGCTTGACTGAAGCTTTCTTT; CDR3 protein: CASSPQTGGLTEAFF
clone size: -; D gene: TRBD1; V gene: TRBV2; J gene: TRBJ2-1; CDR3 DNA: TGTGCCAGCAGCGACGACAGGGCAGCTGAGCAGTTCTTC; CDR3 protein: CASSDDRAAEQFF
clone size: -; D gene: TRBD2; V gene: TRBV2; J gene: TRBJ2-1; CDR3 DNA: TGTGCCAGCAGCGTAGCGGGAGGGCCGTACAATGAGCAGTTCTTC; CDR3 protein: CASSVAGGPYNEQFF
clone size: -; D gene: -; V gene: TRBV7-2; J gene: TRBJ1-1; CDR3 DNA: TGTGCCAGCAGCTTATACACCAATCTACGGGGTCTTACTGAAGCTTTCTTT; CDR3 protein: CASSLYTNLRGLTEAFF
clone size: -; D gene: -; V gene: TRBV11-2; J gene: TRBJ2-4; CDR3 DNA: TGTGCCAGTTGTCAGGTTCAGGGGACCCTTCTAGCCAAAAACATTCAGTACTTC; CDR3 protein: CASCQVQGTLLAKNIQYF
clone size: few; D gene: -; V gene: TRBV29-1; J gene: TRBJ2-5; CDR3 DNA: TGCAGCGTTGAGTTCGGTAGCGGCCAAGAGACCCAGTACTTC; CDR3 protein: CSVEFGSGQETQYF
clone size: many; D gene: TRBD1; V gene: TRBV6-1; J gene: TRBJ2-2; CDR3 DNA: TGTGCCAGCACCGAATCGGACAGGATCGGGGAGCTGTTTTTT; CDR3 protein: CASTESDRIGELFF
clone size: -; D gene: -; V gene: TRBV14; J gene: TRBJ1-5; CDR3 DNA: TGTGCCAGCCGACCGGAATTTAGGGCGAACCAGCCCCAGCATTTT; CDR3 protein: CASRPEFRANQPQHF